Listed below are T cell receptor beta chains from one sample, sequenced in a study of blood T cell repertoires in COVID-19. Clones were sequenced by immunoSEQ multiplex PCR, and TCRdb holds only the in-frame ones, with some missing. The sample includes around 280,000 clones, approximately 83% seen only once; the top ten take around 2.1%. Sequenced sample: peripheral blood. The source of these receptors is a woman younger than 45 who had recovered from COVID-19. The CDR3 runs from the conserved cysteine through the conserved F or W. A D gene is named only where the DNA matches it firmly. Expanded clones get a size class; other rows say once, few or many, or leave the size out.

j_call	v_call	d_call	clone_size	cdr3_aa	cdr3_nt
TRBJ2-2	TRBV10-1	TRBD1	.	CASSFDRDNGELFF	TGCGCCAGCAGTTTTGACAGGGATAACGGGGAGCTGTTTTTT
TRBJ2-7	TRBV5-1	TRBD1	.	CASSLLGTGLDEQYF	TGCGCCAGCAGCCTGCTAGGGACAGGGCTCGACGAGCAGTACTTC
TRBJ1-6	TRBV2	.	once	CASSLPGSYNSPLHF	TGTGCCAGCAGCCTGCCAGGGTCCTATAATTCACCCCTCCACTTT
TRBJ1-2	TRBV9	TRBD1	.	CASSPRTGPYGYTF	TGTGCCAGCAGCCCTCGGACAGGACCCTATGGCTACACCTTC
TRBJ2-3	TRBV11-2	.	.	CASSSPGREKGTDTQYF	TGTGCCAGCAGCTCCCCAGGGCGGGAAAAAGGCACAGATACGCAGTATTTT
TRBJ1-2	TRBV18	TRBD1	.	CASSLGRQGYGYTF	TGTGCCAGCTCTCTGGGACGACAGGGGTATGGCTACACCTTC
TRBJ2-5	TRBV6-5	.	.	CASSLLRGETQYF	TGTGCCAGCAGTTTACTAAGGGGGGAGACCCAGTACTTC
TRBJ2-7	TRBV19	TRBD1	.	CASSRGTGGGGYEQYF	TGTGCCAGTAGTAGAGGGACAGGGGGCGGCGGCTACGAGCAGTACTTC
TRBJ2-5	TRBV24-1	TRBD1	.	CATSDGTGEETQYF	TGTGCCACCAGTGACGGGACAGGGGAAGAGACCCAGTACTTC
TRBJ1-5	TRBV4-1	.	.	CASSQGLGGNQPQHF	TGCGCCAGCAGCCAAGGCCTCGGGGGCAATCAGCCCCAGCATTTT
TRBJ2-7	TRBV6-5	TRBD1	once	CASSKGTGVYEQYF	TGTGCCAGCAGCAAGGGGACAGGAGTCTACGAGCAGTACTTC
TRBJ2-2	TRBV24-1	.	.	CATSLALGSQGGTGELFF	TGTGCCACCAGTCTCGCATTAGGAAGCCAGGGCGGCACCGGGGAGCTGTTTTTT
TRBJ2-3	TRBV3-1/TRBV3-2	.	.	CASSGRASGSTDTQYF	TGTGCCAGCAGCGGCAGGGCGAGCGGGAGCACAGATACGCAGTATTTT
TRBJ2-1	TRBV18	TRBD2	few	CASSFKGRRDYYLPEQFF	TGTGCCAGCTCGTTTAAGGGGAGACGGGACTACTATCTTCCTGAGCAGTTCTTC
TRBJ2-1	TRBV6-2/TRBV6-3	.	.	CASSPASIEQFF	TGTGCCAGCAGTCCGGCTAGCATTGAGCAGTTCTTC
TRBJ2-7	TRBV28	TRBD2	.	CASSAGLADSYEQYF	TGTGCCAGCAGTGCCGGACTAGCGGACTCCTACGAGCAGTACTTC
TRBJ1-2	TRBV27	.	.	CASKQYPSINYGYTF	TGTGCCAGCAAACAGTACCCCTCAATTAACTATGGCTACACCTTC
TRBJ2-3	TRBV5-1	TRBD2	.	CASSLVVAGDTQYF	TGCGCCAGCAGCCTTGTAGTAGCGGGAGATACGCAGTATTTT
TRBJ2-1	TRBV3-1/TRBV3-2	TRBD2	.	CASSQVAGAPNEQFF	TGTGCCAGCAGCCAAGTAGCGGGGGCCCCAAATGAGCAGTTCTTC
TRBJ1-6	TRBV7-2	TRBD1	.	CASSLRVAGGDSPLHF	TGTGCCAGCAGCTTGCGTGTGGCAGGGGGCGATTCACCCCTCCACTTT
TRBJ1-2	TRBV6-5	.	.	CASSYLQGIYGYTF	TGTGCCAGCAGTTACCTACAGGGCATCTATGGCTACACCTTC
TRBJ2-3	TRBV28	.	.	CASSYPTKGLGTDTQYF	TGTGCCAGCAGCTACCCCACTAAGGGACTTGGCACAGATACGCAGTATTTT
TRBJ1-5	TRBV30	.	few	CAWSPGRGNQPQHF	TGTGCCTGGAGTCCAGGACGGGGAAATCAGCCCCAGCATTTT
TRBJ2-4	TRBV6-5	.	.	CASGKGVVAKNIQYF	TGTGCCAGCGGGAAGGGAGTTGTAGCCAAAAACATTCAGTACTTC
TRBJ2-4	TRBV6-6	TRBD2	once	CASSYRQGAGENIQYF	TGTGCCAGCAGTTACCGTCAGGGAGCGGGGGAAAACATTCAGTACTTC
TRBJ1-5	TRBV5-6	.	.	CASSLSYGTLLGAQHF	TGTGCCAGCAGCTTGTCTTATGGGACTCTCCTCGGGGCCCAGCATTTT
TRBJ2-5	TRBV2	TRBD2	.	CASSPDLAGGQETQYF	TGTGCCAGCAGCCCCGATCTAGCGGGGGGCCAAGAGACCCAGTACTTC
TRBJ2-7	TRBV25-1	.	few	CASSEYRTGYEQYF	TGTGCCAGCAGTGAATACAGGACGGGATACGAGCAGTACTTC
TRBJ1-5	TRBV19	.	.	CASSIGVQPQHF	TGTGCCAGTAGTATCGGGGTTCAGCCCCAGCATTTT
TRBJ1-2	TRBV6-5	.	.	CASTQTGGYTF	TGTGCCAGCACCCAGACGGGGGGCTACACCTTC
TRBJ1-6	TRBV6-6	.	.	CASSNRQERGNSPLHF	TGTGCCAGCAGTAACCGACAGGAACGCGGGAATTCACCCCTCCACTTT
TRBJ2-1	TRBV19	.	.	CASSIQGSYNEQFF	TGTGCCAGTAGTATACAGGGGAGCTACAATGAGCAGTTCTTC
TRBJ2-7	TRBV20-1	.	.	CSASSSHEQYF	TGCAGTGCTAGTAGTAGCCACGAGCAGTACTTC
TRBJ2-1	TRBV15	.	.	CATSTRQPLYNEQFF	TGTGCCACCAGCACACGACAGCCCCTCTACAATGAGCAGTTCTTC
TRBJ2-3	TRBV5-5	.	.	CASSLGGGTTDTQYF	TGTGCCAGCAGCTTGGGGGGCGGGACCACAGATACGCAGTATTTT
TRBJ2-1	TRBV28	.	.	CASSYRGSSYNEQFF	TGTGCCAGCAGTTATCGGGGTAGCTCCTACAATGAGCAGTTCTTC
TRBJ2-1	TRBV7-9	TRBD2	.	CASSFGAGGSNEQFF	TGTGCCAGCAGCTTCGGGGCGGGAGGTTCCAATGAGCAGTTCTTC
TRBJ2-7	TRBV6-6	.	.	CASSYGRGPNYEQYF	TGTGCCAGCAGTTATGGGCGGGGGCCGAACTACGAGCAGTACTTC
TRBJ2-7	TRBV30	TRBD2	.	CAWSVSAGYEQYF	TGTGCCTGGAGTGTATCAGCGGGATACGAGCAGTACTTC
TRBJ1-2	TRBV21-1	.	.	CASRGQDTGYTF	TGTGCCAGCAGGGGACAGGACACAGGCTACACCTTC
TRBJ2-3	TRBV20-1	.	.	CSANDYSAAGRADTQYF	TGCAGTGCTAATGATTACTCAGCGGCGGGACGGGCAGATACGCAGTATTTT
TRBJ2-1	TRBV28	TRBD2	once	CASSLMGLAGSSYNEQFF	TGTGCCAGCAGTTTGATGGGACTAGCGGGATCGTCCTACAATGAGCAGTTCTTC
TRBJ1-1	TRBV5-4	.	.	CASSLFWPTRNTEAFF	TGTGCCAGCAGCTTGTTTTGGCCAACTAGAAACACTGAAGCTTTCTTT